The 30 T cell receptor beta chains below come from one sample, sequenced in a study of blood T cells in healthy people across ages. The use of a sample-barcoded 5' primer and a J-beta primer mix characterized a second PCR of 7 to 11 cycles. TCRdb recomputed calls from the 5' RACE reads with MiXCR, one row per CDR3 protein. The sample has about 1,400,000 distinct CDR3 sequences, 45% to 70% seen once. The sequenced sample consisted of blood. Source of these receptors: a man aged 18-30 years in good health.

The rearrangement uses TRBV12-3 or TRBV12-4 and TRBJ2-4; 8 nucleotides line up with TRBD2. The J call may not be correct, given that the DNA end is closer to TRBJ2-7. The CDR3 is 15 amino acids. The DNA for the CDR3 is TGTGCCAGCAGTTTGTCTAGCGGGCCATCCTACGAGCAGTACTTC. Encoded protein: CASSLSSGPSYEQYF.

The gene calls are TRBV29-1 and TRBJ2-7, with D perhaps TRBD1 (6 bases). Between the trimmed V and J ends, which lost 4 bases and 6 bases, there was a span of 13 bases. The CDR3 consists of 12 residues. Germline-derived CDR1 and CDR2 are SQVTM and ANQGSEA. For the CDR3, the DNA is TGCAGCGTTGGGTGGGGGCGGCGCGAGCAGTACTTC. Translation gives CSVGWGRREQYF.

V is TRBV4-3 and J is TRBJ2-1; 7 bases line up with TRBD2. This CDR3 region has 15 residues. Trimming at V came to 1 base and at J to 5 bases, leaving 5 bases not matched to a gene. Germline CDR1 LGHNA, CDR2 YSLEER. The CDR3 DNA reads TGCGCCAGCAGCCAAGGTCACCGGGGGGACAATGAGCAGTTCTTC. This gives the protein CASSQGHRGDNEQFF.

The chain employs TRBV20-1 and TRBJ2-7, with D unresolved. CDR1 is DFQATT, CDR2 SNEGSKA, per germline (reference sequence). V lost 6 bases, J lost 4 bases, and 10 bases lay in between. CDR3 length: 11 residues. CDR3 DNA sequence: TGCAGTGCGGTTACGATTTACGAGCAGTACTTC. It is translated as CSAVTIYEQYF.

The chain employs TRBV24-1 and TRBJ2-1; TRBD2 matches at 11 bases. Per germline, CDR1 KGHDR and CDR2 SFDVKD. This CDR3 is built from 15 residues. The V segment lost 3 bases and the J segment 5 bases; nucleotides outside the gene matches: 2. The chain's CDR3 is CATSDKGLADNEQFF. CDR3 nucleotides: TGTGCCACCAGTGATAAGGGACTAGCGGACAATGAGCAGTTCTTC.

This clonotype was observed a single time. The gene calls are TRBV2 and TRBJ2-7; 10 nucleotides line up with TRBD1. In germline, CDR1 is SNHLY, CDR2 FYNNEI. The CDR3 extends over 13 amino acids. After removal of 9 bases from V and 2 bases from J, the junction contained 4 bases not matched to a gene. In nucleotides, the CDR3 is TGTGCCAGAGGGACAGGGGCACCCTACGAGCAGTACTTC. Its translation: CARGTGAPYEQYF.

The chain recombines TRBV20-1 with TRBJ1-2; unclear D gene. The CDR3 has 13 residues. V lost 5 bases, J lost 2 bases, and 12 bases lay in between. The germline CDR1 and CDR2 sequences are DFQATT and SNEGSKA (reference sequence). The DNA of the CDR3 is TGCAGTGCTCCACAGAGCTTCAACTATGGCTACACCTTC. Its protein product is CSAPQSFNYGYTF.

To note about this clonotype: A single base separates this from a much larger clone, so it may be a read error. V gene TRBV28 combines with J gene TRBJ2-7, with D possibly TRBD2 on 5 matching bases. Germline CDR1 MDHEN, CDR2 SYDVKM. There are 16 residues in the CDR3. V shed 1 base and J shed 10 bases, with 23 bases lying between them. CDR3 nucleotides: TGTGCCAGCAGTTTATTGGAGGTTACTACCCAAGAGATCCAGTACTTC. Amino acid sequence: CASSLLEVTTQEIQYF.

This clonotype showed up just a few times. The V gene is TRBV10-3, the J gene TRBJ2-4; D is uncertain. The germline gives CDR1 ENHRY, CDR2 SYGVKD. Trimming removed 2 bases from V and 0 bases from J, with 5 bases in between. The CDR3 totals 14 residues. The CDR3 DNA reads TGTGCCATCAGTGAGCATTTAGCCAAAAACATTCAGTACTTC. Translation: CAISEHLAKNIQYF.

The chain carries TRBV5-1 and TRBJ2-1; D not resolved. Per germline, CDR1 SGHRS and CDR2 YFSETQ. The V and J ends lost 7 bases and 6 bases respectively, with 14 bases between them. The CDR3 covers 13 residues. The CDR3 loop reads CASCLYVGNEQFF. The CDR3 nucleotides read TGCGCCAGCTGCCTCTACGTCGGCAATGAGCAGTTCTTC.

The chain has TRBV5-1 and TRBJ2-1, with a possible D match to TRBD2 (5 bases). Germline-derived CDR1 and CDR2 are SGHRS and YFSETQ. Trimming pared 2 bases from V and 6 bases from J, leaving 9 bases between. The CDR3 runs to 13 residues. In DNA, the CDR3 is TGCGCCAGCAGCTTTCCCGAGGGCAATGAGCAGTTCTTC. Its protein is CASSFPEGNEQFF.

The chain employs TRBV7-2 and TRBJ2-7, with 8 bases matching TRBD1. The J call is uncertain, as TRBJ2-5 better fits the DNA end. The CDR3 loop spans 15 amino acids. Germline CDR1 is SGHTA and CDR2 is FQGNSA. CDR3: CASSQGTGWMETQYF. The CDR3 DNA reads as TGTGCCAGCAGCCAGGGGACAGGTTGGATGGAGACCCAGTACTTC.

This chain uses TRBV2 with TRBJ2-1; no firm D call. This CDR3 has 15 residues. Trimming shortened V by 2 bases and J by 0 bases, and 8 bases separated the two germline ends. Germline V gene data show CDR1 as SNHLY and CDR2 as FYNNEI. CDR3 in DNA: TGTGCCAGCAGTGAAAATCTCCGCTCCTACAATGAGCAGTTCTTC. It is translated as CASSENLRSYNEQFF. Drawing the rest from reference TRBV2 and TRBJ2-1, the complete variable domain is EPEVTQTPSHQVTQMGQEVILRCVPISNHLYFYWYRQILGQKVEFLVSFYNNEISEKSEIFDDQFSVERPDGSNFTLKIRSTKLEDSAMYFCASSENLRSYNEQFFGPGTRLTVL.

Here the CDR3 DNA reads TGTGCCAGCAGTCGTACGAGGGGCGGGCCCGCTTCCTACAATGAGCAGTTCTTC. Translation: CASSRTRGGPASYNEQFF. The chain has TRBV6-5 and TRBJ2-1; D might be TRBD1 or TRBD2, each matching 5 bases. The CDR3 totals 18 residues. V lost 5 bases to trimming and J lost 1 base, with 21 bases between them. Germline CDR1 is MNHEY and CDR2 is SVGAGI.

The chain combines TRBV4-1 with TRBJ1-1; D remains ambiguous. V was clipped by 2 bases and J by 0 bases, with 16 bases between them. Germline values: CDR1 MGHRA, CDR2 YSYEKL. This CDR3 contains 17 residues. The CDR3 is CASSQLGGGQVNTEAFF. For the CDR3, the DNA is TGCGCCAGCAGCCAATTAGGAGGAGGCCAGGTGAACACTGAAGCTTTCTTT.

V and J are TRBV12-3 or TRBV12-4 and TRBJ2-7; TRBD2 is a possible D gene (6 bases). The CDR3 is 13 residues long. V lost 7 bases and J lost 2, with 12 bases in between. CDR3 sequence (DNA): TGTGCCAGCATGGAGGGCAGGGCCTACGAGCAGTACTTC. Translation: CASMEGRAYEQYF.

This chain joins TRBV4-2 and TRBJ2-7; 7 bases fit TRBD2. The V segment lost 0 bases and the J segment 0 bases; nucleotides outside the gene matches: 14. CDR1 is LGHNA and CDR2 is YNFKEQ in the germline V gene. CDR3 size: 19 residues. The CDR3 is CASSQDGAGANLGSYEQYF. CDR3 DNA sequence: TGTGCCAGCAGCCAAGATGGTGCGGGAGCCAATCTCGGCTCCTACGAGCAGTACTTC.

This clonotype turned up a few times. This chain joins TRBV7-2 and TRBJ2-4; no reliable D call. The J call may be incorrect, as the DNA end agrees better with TRBJ2-7. The CDR3 is 13 residues long. Germline lookup yields CDR1 SGHTA and CDR2 FQGNSA. CDR3 DNA: TGTGCCAGCAGCTTAGGGGTCAGGTACGAGCAGTACTTC. It specifies CASSLGVRYEQYF.

The J gene is TRBJ2-1, the V gene TRBV20-1; D is uncertain. The CDR3 is made up of 16 amino acids. Germline CDR1 and CDR2: DFQATT and SNEGSKA (reference sequence). The V end was cut by 1 base, the J end by 4 bases, with 17 bases between. The CDR3, as DNA: TGCAGTGCTAGAGCACAGCAGGAGAGCCTATACAATGAGCAGTTCTTC. Amino acids: CSARAQQESLYNEQFF.

The chain couples TRBV6-1 to TRBJ1-5; a weak D match, TRBD1 (6 bases). The CDR3 is made up of 15 amino acids. Trimming pared 4 bases from V and 1 base from J, leaving 11 bases between. Germline CDR1 is MNHNS and CDR2 is SASEGT. The CDR3 reads CASSVSRGSNQPQHF. In nucleotides, the CDR3 is TGTGCCAGCAGTGTAAGCAGGGGAAGCAATCAGCCCCAGCATTTT.

The CDR3 nucleotides are TGCAGCGTTGTACCCATAGGGGGCGAGATCTCCTACGAGCAGTACTTC. Its translation is CSVVPIGGEISYEQYF. The V and J genes are TRBV29-1 and TRBJ2-7; 7 bases are shared with TRBD1. V was pared by 4 bases and J by 0 bases, with 12 bases of the junction left unmatched. CDR3 length: 16 amino acids. Per the germline V gene, CDR1 is SQVTM and CDR2 is ANQGSEA.

This chain connects TRBV20-1 to TRBJ1-5, with D uncertain. This CDR3 contains 16 residues. From germline, CDR1 is DFQATT and CDR2 SNEGSKA (reference sequence). V was clipped by 3 bases and J by 0 bases, with 15 bases between them. Written as DNA, the CDR3 is TGCAGTGCTAGTGGTGGGCACAGCTTTAGCAATCAGCCCCAGCATTTT. Translation: CSASGGHSFSNQPQHF.

The chain has TRBV12-3 or TRBV12-4 and TRBJ1-2; 9 bases are a match to TRBD1. V lost 5 bases, J lost 8 bases, and 12 bases stayed unmatched. The CDR3 has 15 residues. Here the CDR3 DNA reads TGTGCCAGCAGTCCACGCCCGGGACAGGGAGCCGGCTACACCTTC. It translates to CASSPRPGQGAGYTF.

The rearrangement joins TRBV29-1 to TRBJ2-6; TRBD1 or TRBD2 may be the D gene (5 bases each). V shed 6 bases and J shed 4 bases, with 19 bases lying between them. The CDR3 has 16 amino acids. Germline lookup yields CDR1 SQVTM and CDR2 ANQGSEA. As DNA, the CDR3 is TGCAGCGTGTCAGGGCGGGCAGAGTTAGGGGCCAACGTCCTGACTTTC. It codes for CSVSGRAELGANVLTF.

Here the CDR3 reads CASKAGQNTDTQYF. In DNA, the CDR3 is TGTGCCTCAAAAGCGGGGCAGAACACAGATACGCAGTATTTT. The gene calls are TRBV6-6 and TRBJ2-3, with 7 nucleotides matching TRBD2. The CDR3 spans 14 residues. Germline CDR1 reads MNHNY; CDR2 reads SVGAGI (reference sequence). J was trimmed by 2 bases and V by 11 bases; bases with no gene match: 10.

This clonotype was observed a few times. The V and J genes are TRBV27 and TRBJ1-6, with TRBD1 as a possible D gene (6 bases). The germline V and J ends were trimmed by 5 bases and 8 bases, with 13 bases remaining between them. Germline-derived CDR1 and CDR2 are MNHEY and SMNVEV (reference sequence). The CDR3 consists of 14 residues. The CDR3 loop reads CASSQAGADSPLHF. As DNA, the CDR3 is TGTGCCAGCAGTCAAGCAGGGGCGGATTCACCCCTCCACTTT.

This rearrangement joins TRBV6-6 to TRBJ1-2; TRBD1 matches 10 bases. The CDR3 totals 17 residues. Germline lookup yields CDR1 MNHNY and CDR2 SVGAGI (reference sequence). V was pared by 0 bases and J by 6 bases, with 10 bases of the junction left unmatched. The CDR3 is CASSYSPTGGTEDGYTF. The CDR3, as DNA: TGTGCCAGCAGTTACTCGCCGACAGGGGGCACGGAGGATGGCTACACCTTC.

The rearrangement links TRBV10-3 to TRBJ1-2; a weak D match, TRBD1 (5 bases). V was clipped by 3 bases and J by 4 bases, with 12 bases between them. This CDR3 spans 14 amino acids. The germline V gene has CDR1 ENHRY and CDR2 SYGVKD. The CDR3 is CAISDPDSGYGYTF. The CDR3 DNA reads as TGTGCCATCAGTGATCCCGACAGCGGCTATGGCTACACCTTC.

J is TRBJ1-2 and V is TRBV11-2; D uncertain. The CDR3 spans 13 residues. V was shortened by 0 bases and J by 7 bases, with 9 bases between the two germline ends. Germline loops: CDR1 SGHAT, CDR2 FQNNGV. The CDR3 here is CASSLDPEGGYTF. The CDR3 DNA is TGTGCCAGCAGCTTAGATCCGGAGGGTGGCTACACCTTC.

The J gene is TRBJ2-3, the V gene TRBV12-5; tentative D call: TRBD1 (6 bases). V was cut by 2 bases and J by 6 bases, with 9 bases left in between. The CDR3 runs to 13 residues. Germline CDR1 LGHNT, CDR2 FRNRAP. DNA for the CDR3: TGTGCTAGTGGTTTGTACAGGGTTGATACGCAGTATTTT. Its protein is CASGLYRVDTQYF.